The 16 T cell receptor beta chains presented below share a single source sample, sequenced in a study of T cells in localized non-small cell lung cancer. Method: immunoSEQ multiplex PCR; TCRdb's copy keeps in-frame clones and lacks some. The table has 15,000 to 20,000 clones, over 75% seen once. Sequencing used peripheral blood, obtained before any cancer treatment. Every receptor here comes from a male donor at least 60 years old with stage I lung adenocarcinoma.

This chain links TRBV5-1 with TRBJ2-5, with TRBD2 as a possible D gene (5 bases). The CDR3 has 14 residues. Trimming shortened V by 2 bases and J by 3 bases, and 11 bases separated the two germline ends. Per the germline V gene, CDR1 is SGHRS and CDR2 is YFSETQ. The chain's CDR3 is CASSFGELKETQYF. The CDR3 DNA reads TGCGCCAGCAGCTTCGGGGAGCTCAAAGAGACCCAGTACTTC. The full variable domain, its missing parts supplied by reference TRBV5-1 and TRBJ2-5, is KAGVTQTPRYLIKTRGQQVTLSCSPISGHRSVSWYQQTPGQGLQFLFEYFSETQRNKGNFPGRFSGRQFSNSRSEMNVSTLELGDSALYLCASSFGELKETQYFGPGTRLLVL.

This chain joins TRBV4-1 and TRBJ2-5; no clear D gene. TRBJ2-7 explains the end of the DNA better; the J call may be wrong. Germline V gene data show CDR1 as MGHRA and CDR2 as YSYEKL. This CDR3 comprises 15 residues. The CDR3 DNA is TGCGCCAGCAGCCAAGCCGCGGAGAGCTCCTACGAGCAGTACTTC. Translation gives CASSQAAESSYEQYF.

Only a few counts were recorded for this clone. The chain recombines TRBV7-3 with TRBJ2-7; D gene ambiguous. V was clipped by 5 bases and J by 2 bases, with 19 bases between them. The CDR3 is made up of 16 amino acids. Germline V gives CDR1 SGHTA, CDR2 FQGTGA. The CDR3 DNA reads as TGTGCCAGCAGCCCCTGGGCCTCCCAGGAGCCCTACGAGCAGTACTTC. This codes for CASSPWASQEPYEQYF.

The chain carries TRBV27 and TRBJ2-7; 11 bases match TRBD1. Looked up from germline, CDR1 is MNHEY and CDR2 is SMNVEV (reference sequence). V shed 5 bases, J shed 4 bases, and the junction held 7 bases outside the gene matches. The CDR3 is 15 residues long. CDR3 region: CASSKRRDRGYEQYF. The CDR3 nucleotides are TGTGCCAGCAGTAAGCGCCGGGACAGGGGGTACGAGCAGTACTTC.

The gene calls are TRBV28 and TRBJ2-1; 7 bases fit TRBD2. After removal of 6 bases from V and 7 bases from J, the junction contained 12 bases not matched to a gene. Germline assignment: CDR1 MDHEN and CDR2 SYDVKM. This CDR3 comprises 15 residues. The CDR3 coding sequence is TGTGCCAGCAGCCTTATAGCTAGCGGATATAATGAGCAGTTCTTC. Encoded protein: CASSLIASGYNEQFF. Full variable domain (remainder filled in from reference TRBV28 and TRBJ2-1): DVKVTQSSRYLVKRTGEKVFLECVQDMDHENMFWYRQDPGLGLRLIYFSYDVKMKEKGDIPEGYSVSREKKERFSLILESASTNQTSMYLCASSLIASGYNEQFFGPGTRLTVL.

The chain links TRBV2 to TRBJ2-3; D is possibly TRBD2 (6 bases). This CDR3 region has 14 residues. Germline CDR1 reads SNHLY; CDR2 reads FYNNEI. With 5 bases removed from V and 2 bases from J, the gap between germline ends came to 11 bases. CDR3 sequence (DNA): TGTGCCAGCAGTATCGGGGGAGCCACAGATACGCAGTATTTT. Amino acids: CASSIGGATDTQYF.

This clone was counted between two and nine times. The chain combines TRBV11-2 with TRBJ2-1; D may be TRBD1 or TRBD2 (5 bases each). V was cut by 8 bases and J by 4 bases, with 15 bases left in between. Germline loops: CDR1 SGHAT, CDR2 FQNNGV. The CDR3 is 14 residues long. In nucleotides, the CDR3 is TGTGCCAGCGGGGCTCGGGGAAATTACAATGAGCAGTTCTTC. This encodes CASGARGNYNEQFF.

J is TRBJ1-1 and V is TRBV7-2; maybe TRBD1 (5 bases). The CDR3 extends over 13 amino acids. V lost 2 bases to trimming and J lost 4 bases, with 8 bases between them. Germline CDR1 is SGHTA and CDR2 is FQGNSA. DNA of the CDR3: TGTGCCAGCAGCTTACCCCAGGGCACTGAAGCTTTCTTT. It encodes CASSLPQGTEAFF.

CDR3 protein: CASSFRGVNEQFF. The CDR3 region has the DNA TGTGCCAGCAGCTTCCGGGGGGTGAATGAGCAGTTCTTC. The chain employs TRBV9 and TRBJ2-1; 7 bases are a match to TRBD2. Germline-derived CDR1 and CDR2 are SGDLS and YYNGEE. With V trimmed by 4 bases and J by 7 bases, 5 bases remained unmatched. CDR3 size: 13 residues.

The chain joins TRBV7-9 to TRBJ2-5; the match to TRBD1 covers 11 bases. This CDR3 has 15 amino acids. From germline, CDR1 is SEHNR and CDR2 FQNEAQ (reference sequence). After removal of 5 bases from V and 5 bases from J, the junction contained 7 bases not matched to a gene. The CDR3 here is CASSPDRGHRETQYF. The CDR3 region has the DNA TGTGCCAGCAGCCCGGACAGGGGGCATCGGGAGACCCAGTACTTC.

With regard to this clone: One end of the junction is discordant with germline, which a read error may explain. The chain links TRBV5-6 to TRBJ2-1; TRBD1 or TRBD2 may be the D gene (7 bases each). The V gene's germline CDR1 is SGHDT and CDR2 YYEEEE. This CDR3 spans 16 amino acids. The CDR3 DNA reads TGTGCCAGCATCTTGGGGGAGGGGGCCACCTACAATGAGCAGTTCTTC. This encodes CASILGEGATYNEQFF.

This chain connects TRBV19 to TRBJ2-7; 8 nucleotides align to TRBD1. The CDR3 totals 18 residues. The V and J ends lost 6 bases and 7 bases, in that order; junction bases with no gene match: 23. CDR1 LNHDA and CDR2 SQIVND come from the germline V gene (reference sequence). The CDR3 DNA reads TGTGCCAGTAGCCTATCAGGACAGGGTGGGGCTGCTTCCCGGGAGCAGTACTTC. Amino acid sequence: CASSLSGQGGAASREQYF.

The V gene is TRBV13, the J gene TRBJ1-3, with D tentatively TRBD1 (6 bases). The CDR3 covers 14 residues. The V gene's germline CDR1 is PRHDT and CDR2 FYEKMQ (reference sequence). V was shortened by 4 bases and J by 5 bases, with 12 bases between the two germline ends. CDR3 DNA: TGTGCCAGCAGCTCCACGGACAGTAGAAACACCATATATTTT. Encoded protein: CASSSTDSRNTIYF.

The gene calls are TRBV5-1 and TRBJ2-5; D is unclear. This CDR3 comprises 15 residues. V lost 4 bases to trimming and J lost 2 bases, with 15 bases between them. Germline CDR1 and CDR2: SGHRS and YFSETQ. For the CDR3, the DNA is TGCGCCAGCAGCCCCCGGCAGGCCATACAAGAGACCCAGTACTTC. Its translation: CASSPRQAIQETQYF.

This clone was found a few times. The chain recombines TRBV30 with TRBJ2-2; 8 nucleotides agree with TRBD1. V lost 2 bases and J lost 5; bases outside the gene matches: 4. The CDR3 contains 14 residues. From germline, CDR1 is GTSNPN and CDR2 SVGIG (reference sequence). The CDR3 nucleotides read TGTGCCTGGAGTTGGCAGGGGGCTACCGGGGAGCTGTTTTTT. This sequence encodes CAWSWQGATGELFF.

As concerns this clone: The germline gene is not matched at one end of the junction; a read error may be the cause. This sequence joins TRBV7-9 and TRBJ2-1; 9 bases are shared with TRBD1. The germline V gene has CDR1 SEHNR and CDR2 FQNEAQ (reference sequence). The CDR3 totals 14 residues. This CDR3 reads CASSRDREIDEQFF. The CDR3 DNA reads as TGCGCCAGCAGCCGGGACAGGGAGATCGATGAGCAGTTCTTC.